A selection of T cell receptor beta chains follows, all from one sample in a study of shared clonotypes between healthy human individuals. The assay was immunoSEQ multiplex PCR, and TCRdb's table has in-frame clones only and misses some. In the table there are roughly 410,000 clones, 96% of which are singletons. Sequenced input: memory CD8+ T cells sorted from blood. The receptor set was obtained from a man under 40 in good health. CDR3s include the opening cysteine and the closing phenylalanine or tryptophan. A D gene is named only where the DNA matches it firmly. Clone size is stated in some rows and not others, as once, few, many or a class when expanded.

CDR3aa: CASSLAGIRGTGNTIYF
CDR3nt: TGTGCCAGCAGCTTAGCGGGGATTCGAGGGACAGGAAACACCATATATTTT
d_gene: -
j_gene: TRBJ1-3
v_gene: TRBV7-9
abundance: -

CDR3aa: CAISESTRELFSPFF
CDR3nt: TGTGCCATCAGTGAGTCTACGCGGGAGCTCTTTTCTCCGTTCTTC
d_gene: TRBD2
j_gene: TRBJ2-1
v_gene: TRBV10-3
abundance: -

CDR3aa: CASSFWGGHQETQYF
CDR3nt: TGTGCCAGCAGCTTCTGGGGGGGACACCAAGAGACCCAGTACTTC
d_gene: TRBD2
j_gene: TRBJ2-5
v_gene: TRBV7-2
abundance: -

CDR3aa: CASSLYAGTDTSAEKLFF
CDR3nt: TGTGCCAGCAGTTTATATGCCGGGACAGACACGTCGGCTGAAAAACTGTTTTTT
d_gene: TRBD1
j_gene: TRBJ1-4
v_gene: TRBV27
abundance: -

CDR3aa: CASSLKLNTEAFF
CDR3nt: TGTGCCAGCAGCTTGAAGCTGAACACTGAAGCTTTCTTT
d_gene: -
j_gene: TRBJ1-1
v_gene: TRBV5-6
abundance: -

CDR3aa: CASSSTDARGEQFF
CDR3nt: TGTGCCAGCAGCTCGACGGACGCCCGAGGTGAGCAGTTCTTC
d_gene: -
j_gene: TRBJ2-1
v_gene: TRBV5-4
abundance: -

CDR3aa: CASSYGLNQETQYF
CDR3nt: TGTGCCAGCAGTTACGGACTCAACCAAGAGACCCAGTACTTC
d_gene: -
j_gene: TRBJ2-5
v_gene: TRBV6-6
abundance: -

CDR3aa: CASSEFNSPLHF
CDR3nt: TGTGCCAGCAGTGAATTCAATTCACCCCTCCACTTT
d_gene: -
j_gene: TRBJ1-6
v_gene: TRBV25-1
abundance: -

CDR3aa: CASSSLNHRGRTGELFF
CDR3nt: TGCGCCAGCAGCTCACTTAACCACAGAGGGAGGACCGGGGAGCTGTTTTTT
d_gene: -
j_gene: TRBJ2-2
v_gene: TRBV5-1
abundance: once

CDR3aa: CASSLYPSQETQYF
CDR3nt: TGTGCCAGCAGCTTATATCCTAGCCAGGAGACCCAGTACTTC
d_gene: -
j_gene: TRBJ2-5
v_gene: TRBV7-2
abundance: -

CDR3aa: CAWSGTSYNEQFF
CDR3nt: TGTGCCTGGAGTGGGACTAGCTACAATGAGCAGTTCTTC
d_gene: TRBD2
j_gene: TRBJ2-1
v_gene: TRBV30
abundance: -

CDR3aa: CASSEYKNTGELFF
CDR3nt: TGTGCCAGCAGTGAATACAAAAACACCGGGGAGCTGTTTTTT
d_gene: -
j_gene: TRBJ2-2
v_gene: TRBV25-1
abundance: -

CDR3aa: CASSEGGSGANVLTF
CDR3nt: TGTGCCAGCAGTGAAGGGGGCTCTGGGGCCAACGTCCTGACTTTC
d_gene: -
j_gene: TRBJ2-6
v_gene: TRBV28
abundance: -